These T cell receptor beta chains were read from a single sample in a study of T cells in Graves' hyperthyroidism and ophthalmopathy. In TCRdb, the multiplex PCR reads were re-called with MiXCR into one record per CDR3 protein. The table shows about 640,000 distinct CDR3 sequences, with less than 25% occurring only once. The specimen sequenced was blood. The receptor source for this set is a man younger than 45 with Graves' ophthalmopathy. Each CDR3 is given with its conserved first and last residue. D genes are given only for firm matches.

CDR3: CASSIVAGGPIEQYF
V: TRBV11-2
D: TRBD2

CDR3: CATSSGHRGLYEQYF
V: TRBV15
D: TRBD1

CDR3: CASSTGGLDQPQHF
V: TRBV6-1
D: TRBD1

CDR3: CASSYSATGGGWGEKLFF
V: TRBV6-5
D: TRBD1

CDR3: CASSILAGEQFF
V: TRBV19
D: TRBD2

CDR3: CASSPQVGGNEQSF
V: TRBV5-5
D: -

CDR3: CASSLGSGGVGGETQYF
V: TRBV7-2
D: -

CDR3: CASKRDSNTGELFF
V: TRBV19
D: -

CDR3: CASRPGQVSTEAFF
V: TRBV6-2/TRBV6-3
D: TRBD1

CDR3: CASSSRSYNEQFF
V: TRBV28
D: -

CDR3: CASSLKFRDRDTDTQYF
V: TRBV7-3
D: TRBD1

CDR3: CASSLKSSGSYNEQFF
V: TRBV7-2
D: TRBD2

CDR3: CASSSPRGESHNEQFF
V: TRBV7-6
D: TRBD2

CDR3: CAWRGLSYTDTQYF
V: TRBV30
D: -

CDR3: CASSPRNGQGLGEKLFF
V: TRBV7-8
D: TRBD1

CDR3: CAWSVQYLGGDNYNEQFF
V: TRBV30
D: -

CDR3: CSVESPGAPSTDTQYF
V: TRBV29-1
D: -

CDR3: CASSPGNPKNIQYF
V: TRBV18
D: -

CDR3: CATGDRTANTGELFF
V: TRBV24-1
D: -

CDR3: CSAPGMSSYNEQFF
V: TRBV20-1
D: -

CDR3: CASSGGHSSGNTIYF
V: TRBV28
D: -

CDR3: CSARSSGQGSHTDTQYF
V: TRBV20-1
D: TRBD1

CDR3: CASSSRTLQETQYF
V: TRBV6-1
D: -

CDR3: CASSGVGPAAGVGEQFF
V: TRBV9
D: TRBD2

CDR3: CASSTAGGDTEAFF
V: TRBV6-1
D: TRBD1

CDR3: CASSPRFYSPTSGKGEQFF
V: TRBV14
D: TRBD2

CDR3: CASSPLSRQETQYF
V: TRBV7-8
D: -

CDR3: CASSASQGRWFSGRADTQYF
V: TRBV11-2
D: TRBD2

CDR3: CAWRNTALYGYTF
V: TRBV30
D: -

CDR3: CASSPGRNSPLHF
V: TRBV2
D: -

CDR3: CASSYSLRTSGNTEAFF
V: TRBV6-6
D: -

CDR3: CASSYERDVGLLTDTQYF
V: TRBV6-5
D: -

CDR3: CATLSSGSNYNEQFF
V: TRBV15
D: TRBD2

CDR3: CASSSPPWSGNFYEQYF
V: TRBV27
D: TRBD2

CDR3: CASSSRGAAHGYTF
V: TRBV28
D: -